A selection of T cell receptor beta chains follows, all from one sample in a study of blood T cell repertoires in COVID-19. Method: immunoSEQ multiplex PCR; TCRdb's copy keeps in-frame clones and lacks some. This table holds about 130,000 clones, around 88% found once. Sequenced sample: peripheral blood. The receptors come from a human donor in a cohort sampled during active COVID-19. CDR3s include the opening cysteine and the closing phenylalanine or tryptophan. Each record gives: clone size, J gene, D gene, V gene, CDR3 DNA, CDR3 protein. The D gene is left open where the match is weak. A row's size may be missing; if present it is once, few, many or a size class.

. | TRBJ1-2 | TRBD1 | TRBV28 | TGTGCCAGCACTCTAAGGGACAGGGGGGGATATGGCTACACCTTC | CASTLRDRGGYGYTF
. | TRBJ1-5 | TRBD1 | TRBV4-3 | TGCGCCAGCAGCCAAGCGACAGGGCATCAGCCCCAGCATTTT | CASSQATGHQPQHF
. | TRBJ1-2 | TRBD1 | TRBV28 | TGTGCCATCCAGGGGGACTATGGCTACACCTTC | CAIQGDYGYTF
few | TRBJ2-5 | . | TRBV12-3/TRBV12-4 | TGTGCCAGCAGTTTCGAAGAGACCCAGTACTTC | CASSFEETQYF
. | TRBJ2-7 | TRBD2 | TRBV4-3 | TGCGCCAGCAGCGTCCGGGAGGGTGCCTACGAGCAGTACTTC | CASSVREGAYEQYF
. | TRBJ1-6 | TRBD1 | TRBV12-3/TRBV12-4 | TGTGCCAGTCGGGGACAGGGAAATTCACCCCTCCACTTT | CASRGQGNSPLHF
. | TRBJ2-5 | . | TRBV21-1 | TGTGCCAGCAGCAACTACTCCGGGACTAGACCAAAAGCAGAGACCCAGTACTTC | CASSNYSGTRPKAETQYF
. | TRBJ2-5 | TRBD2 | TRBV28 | TGTGCCAGCAGTTCCCCGACTAGCGGGAGTCGGGAGACCCAGTACTTC | CASSSPTSGSRETQYF
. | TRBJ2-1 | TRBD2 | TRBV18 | TGTGCCAGCTCACCATTGGCCCCGACTAGCGGGAGGGTCGGTGAGCAGTTCTTC | CASSPLAPTSGRVGEQFF
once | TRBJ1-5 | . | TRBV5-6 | TGTGCCAGCAGCTTACAGGGATCGGGCAGTGATCAGCCCCAGCATTTT | CASSLQGSGSDQPQHF
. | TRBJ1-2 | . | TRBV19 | TGTGCCAGCGGCCCCCCGGGGGGCTACACCTTC | CASGPPGGYTF
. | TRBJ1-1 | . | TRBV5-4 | TGTGCCAGCAGCCCTCCTGAAGGGAGACAAGCTTTCTTT | CASSPPEGRQAFF
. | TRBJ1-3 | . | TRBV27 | TGTGCCAGCAGCCAACTTCTGGGGGGTGGAAACACCATATATTTT | CASSQLLGGGNTIYF
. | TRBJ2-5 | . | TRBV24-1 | TGTGCCACCAGGCTGACAGGACAAGAGACCCAGTACTTC | CATRLTGQETQYF
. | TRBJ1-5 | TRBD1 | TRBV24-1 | TGTGCCACCAGTGACCAAACCGGGACAGGGGACGATCAGCCCCAGCATTTT | CATSDQTGTGDDQPQHF
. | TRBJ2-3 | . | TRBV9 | TGTGCCAGCAGCGGATGGGGGGTCTCAGATACGCAGTATTTT | CASSGWGVSDTQYF
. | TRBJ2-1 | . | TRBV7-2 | TGTGCCAGCAGCTTAGGGTTGAGGAGCTCCTACAATGAGCAGTTCTTC | CASSLGLRSSYNEQFF
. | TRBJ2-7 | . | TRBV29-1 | TGCAGCGTTTCGCCGGGACTCAAACCGCCCTACGAGCAGTACTTC | CSVSPGLKPPYEQYF
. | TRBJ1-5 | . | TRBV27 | TGTGCCAGCAGGCTGGGGGCGACAGGCGTTCTGAATCAGCCCCAGCATTTT | CASRLGATGVLNQPQHF
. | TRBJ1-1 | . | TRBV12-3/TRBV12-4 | TGTGCCAGCAGTCGACAGGAGGACACTGAAGCTTTCTTT | CASSRQEDTEAFF
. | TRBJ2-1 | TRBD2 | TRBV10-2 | TGCGCCAGCAGTCGGGGTAGGCGGGAGGGCGATGAGCAGTTCTTC | CASSRGRREGDEQFF
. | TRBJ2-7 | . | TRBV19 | TGTGCCAGTAGCACCTCCTACGGGATTTACGAGCAGTACTTC | CASSTSYGIYEQYF
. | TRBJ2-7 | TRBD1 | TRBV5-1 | TGCGCCAGCCGCGGACAGGGAGTTTACGAGCAGTACTTC | CASRGQGVYEQYF
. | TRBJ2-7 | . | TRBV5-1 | TGCGCCAGCAGCTTGGAGTGGGCCTCCCCAGGGTACGAGCAGTACTTC | CASSLEWASPGYEQYF
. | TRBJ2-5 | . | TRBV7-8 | TGTGCCAGCAGCAACGAGGGCCGGGAGACCCAGTACTTC | CASSNEGRETQYF
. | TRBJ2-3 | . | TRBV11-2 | TGTGCCAGCAGCCCAACGTTTAGAGATACGCAGTATTTT | CASSPTFRDTQYF
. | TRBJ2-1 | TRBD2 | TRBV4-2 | TGTGCCAGCAGCCAAGCGAAGGGCGGGAGCTCCTACAATGAGCAGTTCTTC | CASSQAKGGSSYNEQFF
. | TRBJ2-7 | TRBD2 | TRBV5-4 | TGTGCCAGCAGGCTAGCGGGATATGATTTGCTTGGCGAGCAGTACTTC | CASRLAGYDLLGEQYF
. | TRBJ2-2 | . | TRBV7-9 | TGTGCCAGCAGACGGGGGACCGGGGAGCTGTTTTTT | CASRRGTGELFF
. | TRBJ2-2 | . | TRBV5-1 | TGCGCCAGCAGTGTTAGTCCCGACAGGAAACTCGGGGAGCTGTTTTTT | CASSVSPDRKLGELFF
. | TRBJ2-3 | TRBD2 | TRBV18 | TGTGCCAGCTCACCACCCCTAGCGGGTTACGATACGCAGTATTTT | CASSPPLAGYDTQYF
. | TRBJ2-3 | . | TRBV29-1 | TGCAGCGTTGTTACTAGCCGAGGTAGCACAGATACGCAGTATTTT | CSVVTSRGSTDTQYF
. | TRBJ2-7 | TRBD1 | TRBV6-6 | TGTGCCAGCAGTCGCGACAGGGGGCAGTACGAGCAGTACTTC | CASSRDRGQYEQYF
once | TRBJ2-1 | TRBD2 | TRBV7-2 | TGTGCCAGCAGCACTTTGGCGGGAGCGGGCAATGAGCAGTTCTTC | CASSTLAGAGNEQFF
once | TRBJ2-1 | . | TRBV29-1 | TGCAGCGTTCCCTCTTTGGCAGGGATCATGAATGAGCAGTTCTTC | CSVPSLAGIMNEQFF
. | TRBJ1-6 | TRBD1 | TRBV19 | TGTGCCAGTAGTACCAGGAACTTGGGACAGCAGAGCTCCTATAATTCACCCCTCCACTTT | CASSTRNLGQQSSYNSPLHF
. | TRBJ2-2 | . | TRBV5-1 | TGCGCCAGCAGCTCATTAGCGGCAGGGACCGGGGAGCTGTTTTTT | CASSSLAAGTGELFF
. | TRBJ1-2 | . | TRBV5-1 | TGCGCCAGCAGCTTCGGGACATCCGACCGAGATAACTATGGCTACACCTTC | CASSFGTSDRDNYGYTF
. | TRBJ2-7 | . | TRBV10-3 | TGTGCCATCAGTACCCCGGGGTACTCTCCCTACGAGCAGTACTTC | CAISTPGYSPYEQYF